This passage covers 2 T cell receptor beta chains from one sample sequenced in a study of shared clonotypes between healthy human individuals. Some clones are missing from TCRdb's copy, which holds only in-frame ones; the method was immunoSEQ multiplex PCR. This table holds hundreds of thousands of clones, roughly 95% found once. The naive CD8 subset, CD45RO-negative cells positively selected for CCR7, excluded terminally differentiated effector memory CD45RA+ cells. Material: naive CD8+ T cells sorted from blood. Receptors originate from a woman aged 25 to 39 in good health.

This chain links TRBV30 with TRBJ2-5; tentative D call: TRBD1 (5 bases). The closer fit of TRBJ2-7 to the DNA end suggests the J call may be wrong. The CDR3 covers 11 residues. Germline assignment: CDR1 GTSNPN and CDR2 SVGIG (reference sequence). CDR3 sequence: CAWDSPYEQYF. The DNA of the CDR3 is TGTGCCTGGGACAGTCCCTACGAGCAGTACTTC.

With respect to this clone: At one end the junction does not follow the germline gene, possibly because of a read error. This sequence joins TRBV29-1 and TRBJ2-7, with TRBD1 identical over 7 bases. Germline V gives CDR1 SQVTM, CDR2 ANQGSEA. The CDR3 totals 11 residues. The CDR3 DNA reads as TGCAGCGTTGAAGATGGTGAGGGGGCAAACTTC. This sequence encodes CSVEDGEGANF.